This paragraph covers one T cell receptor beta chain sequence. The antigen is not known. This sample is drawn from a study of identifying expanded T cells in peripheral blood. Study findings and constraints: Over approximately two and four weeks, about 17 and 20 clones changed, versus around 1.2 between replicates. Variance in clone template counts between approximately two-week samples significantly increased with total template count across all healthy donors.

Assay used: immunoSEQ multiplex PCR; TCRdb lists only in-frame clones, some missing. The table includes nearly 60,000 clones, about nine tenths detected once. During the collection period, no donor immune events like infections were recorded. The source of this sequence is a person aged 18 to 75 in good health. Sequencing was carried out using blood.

CDR3 in DNA: TGTGCCAGCAGTTTACCAGGGGACTATGGCTACACCTTC. Translating it yields CASSLPGDYGYTF. The chain is built from TRBV6-5 and TRBJ1-2; maybe TRBD1 (6 bases). CDR1 MNHEY and CDR2 SVGAGI come from the germline V gene. Trimming removed 4 bases at V and 3 bases at J, with 9 bases between. The CDR3 has 13 residues.